This TCR beta chain was recovered during a study of Ad26.COV2.S vaccination and SARS-CoV-2 variants. As concerns this clone: The antigen remains undetermined.

This table comes from immunoSEQ multiplex PCR, and its TCRdb copy is limited to in-frame clones, with some not included. The sample records hundreds of thousands of clones, 89% being singletons. Specified treatment: around 19 received Ad26.COV2.S at low or high dose, single or two shots; about 5 received placebo; per-sample allocation not given. On day 63 after the first injection, vaccine and placebo recipients gave samples. There are 14 residues in the CDR3. The trim removed 5 bases at V and 7 bases at J, leaving 7 bases unmatched. The germline gives CDR1 MGHRA, CDR2 YSYEKL. Findings and limits, study-wide: The breadth of spike-specific CD8+ and CD4+ T cell responses after vaccination was reportedly substantial.

The chain uses TRBV4-1 and TRBJ2-3; TRBD1 matches 9 bases. The sequencing here drew on peripheral blood, taken in a trial of Ad26.COV2.S vaccine versus placebo. The TCR comes from a person between 18 and 60 years old who received the Ad26.COV2.S COVID-19 vaccine or a placebo. The CDR3: CASSLTGGIYTQYF. CDR3 bases: TGCGCCAGCAGCTTGACAGGGGGGATATATACGCAGTATTTT.